These 2 T cell receptor beta chains originate from one sample sequenced in a study of regulatory T cells in long-lasting Graves disease. With iRepertoire HTBI primers and Arm-PCR of CDR3 regions, TCR beta libraries were built. In TCRdb, the multiplex PCR reads were re-called with MiXCR into one record per CDR3 protein. The sample comprises hundreds of thousands of distinct CDR3 sequences, 15% to 20% of which are singletons, and more than 10% rests with the top ten. Indicated time point: newly diagnosed GD, antithyroid drugs for less than 3 months. From PBMCs, RNA was extracted and then used to make the TCR library. The same data also contributed to another study, on T cells in Graves' hyperthyroidism and ophthalmopathy.

The source material was peripheral blood mononuclear cells (PBMCs), sampled at new diagnosis, from a patient treated with antithyroid drugs. Receptor source: a man aged 18-30 years with Graves disease.

This clonotype showed up many times. J is TRBJ1-1 and V is TRBV20-1, with D tentatively TRBD1 (6 bases). CDR1 is DFQATT and CDR2 is SNEGSKA in the germline V gene (reference sequence). The CDR3 runs to 16 residues. V lost 3 bases to trimming and J lost 2 bases, with 19 bases between them. The CDR3 DNA is TGCAGTGCTAGCCCTCTAGGGCGGACAGATAACACTGAAGCTTTCTTT. Translating gives CSASPLGRTDNTEAFF.

This rearrangement joins TRBV9 to TRBJ2-2, with a possible D match to TRBD1 (5 bases). Germline-derived CDR1 and CDR2 are SGDLS and YYNGEE. V shed 4 bases and J shed 4 bases, with 20 bases lying between them. CDR3 size: 17 residues. CDR3 bases: TGTGCCAGCAGCCCTAGAATTGGGGCTAGGGGCACCGGGGAGCTGTTTTTT. Translating it yields CASSPRIGARGTGELFF.